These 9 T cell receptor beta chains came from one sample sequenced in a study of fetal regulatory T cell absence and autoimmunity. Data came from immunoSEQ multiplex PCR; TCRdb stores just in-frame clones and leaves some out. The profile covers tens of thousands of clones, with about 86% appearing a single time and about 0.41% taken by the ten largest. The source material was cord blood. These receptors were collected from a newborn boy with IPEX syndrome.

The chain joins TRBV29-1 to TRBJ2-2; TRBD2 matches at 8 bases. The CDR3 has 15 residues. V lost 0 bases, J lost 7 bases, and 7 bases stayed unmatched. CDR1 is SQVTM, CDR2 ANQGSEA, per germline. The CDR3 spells CSVEDYEREGGELFF. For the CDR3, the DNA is TGCAGCGTTGAAGACTACGAACGGGAGGGCGGGGAGCTGTTTTTT.

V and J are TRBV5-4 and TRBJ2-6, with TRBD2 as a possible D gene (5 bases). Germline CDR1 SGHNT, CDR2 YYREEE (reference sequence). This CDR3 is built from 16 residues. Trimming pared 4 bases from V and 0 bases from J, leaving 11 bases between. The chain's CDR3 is CASSRDPSSGANVLTF. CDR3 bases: TGTGCCAGCAGCCGGGATCCCAGCTCTGGGGCCAACGTCCTGACTTTC. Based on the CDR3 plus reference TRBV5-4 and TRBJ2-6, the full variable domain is ETGVTQSPTHLIKTRGQQVTLRCSSQSGHNTVSWYQQALGQGPQFIFQYYREEENGRGNFPPRFSGLQFPNYSSELNVNALELDDSALYLCASSRDPSSGANVLTFGAGSRLTVL.

This CDR3 reads CASSIGGGELFF. The CDR3, as DNA: TGTGCCAGTAGTATAGGGGGCGGGGAGCTGTTTTTT. The chain uses TRBV19 and TRBJ2-2; D ambiguous. This CDR3 comprises 12 residues. Germline V gene lookup returns CDR1 LNHDA and CDR2 SQIVND (reference sequence). The V and J ends lost 1 base and 7 bases respectively, with 4 bases between them.

This chain's CDR3 is CASRAGTGSTDTQYF. CDR3 bases: TGTGCCAGTAGGGCCGGGACGGGGAGCACAGATACGCAGTATTTT. The J gene is TRBJ2-3, the V gene TRBV19; D may match TRBD1 or TRBD2 (5 bases each). Trimming removed 6 bases at V and 0 bases at J, with 13 bases between. CDR1 is LNHDA and CDR2 is SQIVND in the germline V gene (reference sequence). The CDR3 is made up of 15 amino acids.

The CDR3 sequence is CASSLRTSGTYTGELFF. The CDR3, as DNA: TGTGCCAGCAGCTTGAGGACTAGCGGGACTTACACCGGGGAGCTGTTTTTT. J is TRBJ2-2 and V is TRBV7-2; 12 nucleotides agree with TRBD2. CDR1 and CDR2 from the germline V gene are SGHTA and FQGNSA. V lost 3 bases to trimming and J lost 3 bases; unmatched junction nucleotides: 5. CDR3 length: 17 amino acids.

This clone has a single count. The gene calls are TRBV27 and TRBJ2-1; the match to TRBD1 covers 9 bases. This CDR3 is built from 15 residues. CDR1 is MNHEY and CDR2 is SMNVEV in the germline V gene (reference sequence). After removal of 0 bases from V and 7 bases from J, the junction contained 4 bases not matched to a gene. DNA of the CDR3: TGTGCCAGCAGTTTATCCTACAGGGGGCTGAATGAGCAGTTCTTC. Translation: CASSLSYRGLNEQFF.

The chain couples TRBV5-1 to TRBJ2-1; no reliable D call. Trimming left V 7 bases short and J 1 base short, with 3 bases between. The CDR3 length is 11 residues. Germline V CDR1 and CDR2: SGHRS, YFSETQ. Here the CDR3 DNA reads TGCGCCAGCGGATCCTACAATGAGCAGTTCTTC. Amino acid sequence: CASGSYNEQFF. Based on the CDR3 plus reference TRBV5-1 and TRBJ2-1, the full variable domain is KAGVTQTPRYLIKTRGQQVTLSCSPISGHRSVSWYQQTPGQGLQFLFEYFSETQRNKGNFPGRFSGRQFSNSRSEMNVSTLELGDSALYLCASGSYNEQFFGPGTRLTVL.

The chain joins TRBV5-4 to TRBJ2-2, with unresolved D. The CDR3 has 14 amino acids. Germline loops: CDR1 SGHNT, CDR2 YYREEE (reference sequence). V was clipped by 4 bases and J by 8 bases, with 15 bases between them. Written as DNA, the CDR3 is TGTGCCAGCAGCACAAGGGCCGGAGCAGGGGAGCTGTTTTTT. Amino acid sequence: CASSTRAGAGELFF. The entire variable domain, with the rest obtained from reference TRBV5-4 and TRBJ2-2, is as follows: ETGVTQSPTHLIKTRGQQVTLRCSSQSGHNTVSWYQQALGQGPQFIFQYYREEENGRGNFPPRFSGLQFPNYSSELNVNALELDDSALYLCASSTRAGAGELFFGEGSRLTVL.

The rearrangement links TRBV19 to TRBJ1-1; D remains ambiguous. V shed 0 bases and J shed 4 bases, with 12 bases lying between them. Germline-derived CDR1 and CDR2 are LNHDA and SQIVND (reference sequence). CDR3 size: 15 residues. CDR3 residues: CASSIDPFSSTEAFF. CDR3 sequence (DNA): TGTGCCAGTAGTATAGACCCGTTTTCGAGCACTGAAGCTTTCTTT.